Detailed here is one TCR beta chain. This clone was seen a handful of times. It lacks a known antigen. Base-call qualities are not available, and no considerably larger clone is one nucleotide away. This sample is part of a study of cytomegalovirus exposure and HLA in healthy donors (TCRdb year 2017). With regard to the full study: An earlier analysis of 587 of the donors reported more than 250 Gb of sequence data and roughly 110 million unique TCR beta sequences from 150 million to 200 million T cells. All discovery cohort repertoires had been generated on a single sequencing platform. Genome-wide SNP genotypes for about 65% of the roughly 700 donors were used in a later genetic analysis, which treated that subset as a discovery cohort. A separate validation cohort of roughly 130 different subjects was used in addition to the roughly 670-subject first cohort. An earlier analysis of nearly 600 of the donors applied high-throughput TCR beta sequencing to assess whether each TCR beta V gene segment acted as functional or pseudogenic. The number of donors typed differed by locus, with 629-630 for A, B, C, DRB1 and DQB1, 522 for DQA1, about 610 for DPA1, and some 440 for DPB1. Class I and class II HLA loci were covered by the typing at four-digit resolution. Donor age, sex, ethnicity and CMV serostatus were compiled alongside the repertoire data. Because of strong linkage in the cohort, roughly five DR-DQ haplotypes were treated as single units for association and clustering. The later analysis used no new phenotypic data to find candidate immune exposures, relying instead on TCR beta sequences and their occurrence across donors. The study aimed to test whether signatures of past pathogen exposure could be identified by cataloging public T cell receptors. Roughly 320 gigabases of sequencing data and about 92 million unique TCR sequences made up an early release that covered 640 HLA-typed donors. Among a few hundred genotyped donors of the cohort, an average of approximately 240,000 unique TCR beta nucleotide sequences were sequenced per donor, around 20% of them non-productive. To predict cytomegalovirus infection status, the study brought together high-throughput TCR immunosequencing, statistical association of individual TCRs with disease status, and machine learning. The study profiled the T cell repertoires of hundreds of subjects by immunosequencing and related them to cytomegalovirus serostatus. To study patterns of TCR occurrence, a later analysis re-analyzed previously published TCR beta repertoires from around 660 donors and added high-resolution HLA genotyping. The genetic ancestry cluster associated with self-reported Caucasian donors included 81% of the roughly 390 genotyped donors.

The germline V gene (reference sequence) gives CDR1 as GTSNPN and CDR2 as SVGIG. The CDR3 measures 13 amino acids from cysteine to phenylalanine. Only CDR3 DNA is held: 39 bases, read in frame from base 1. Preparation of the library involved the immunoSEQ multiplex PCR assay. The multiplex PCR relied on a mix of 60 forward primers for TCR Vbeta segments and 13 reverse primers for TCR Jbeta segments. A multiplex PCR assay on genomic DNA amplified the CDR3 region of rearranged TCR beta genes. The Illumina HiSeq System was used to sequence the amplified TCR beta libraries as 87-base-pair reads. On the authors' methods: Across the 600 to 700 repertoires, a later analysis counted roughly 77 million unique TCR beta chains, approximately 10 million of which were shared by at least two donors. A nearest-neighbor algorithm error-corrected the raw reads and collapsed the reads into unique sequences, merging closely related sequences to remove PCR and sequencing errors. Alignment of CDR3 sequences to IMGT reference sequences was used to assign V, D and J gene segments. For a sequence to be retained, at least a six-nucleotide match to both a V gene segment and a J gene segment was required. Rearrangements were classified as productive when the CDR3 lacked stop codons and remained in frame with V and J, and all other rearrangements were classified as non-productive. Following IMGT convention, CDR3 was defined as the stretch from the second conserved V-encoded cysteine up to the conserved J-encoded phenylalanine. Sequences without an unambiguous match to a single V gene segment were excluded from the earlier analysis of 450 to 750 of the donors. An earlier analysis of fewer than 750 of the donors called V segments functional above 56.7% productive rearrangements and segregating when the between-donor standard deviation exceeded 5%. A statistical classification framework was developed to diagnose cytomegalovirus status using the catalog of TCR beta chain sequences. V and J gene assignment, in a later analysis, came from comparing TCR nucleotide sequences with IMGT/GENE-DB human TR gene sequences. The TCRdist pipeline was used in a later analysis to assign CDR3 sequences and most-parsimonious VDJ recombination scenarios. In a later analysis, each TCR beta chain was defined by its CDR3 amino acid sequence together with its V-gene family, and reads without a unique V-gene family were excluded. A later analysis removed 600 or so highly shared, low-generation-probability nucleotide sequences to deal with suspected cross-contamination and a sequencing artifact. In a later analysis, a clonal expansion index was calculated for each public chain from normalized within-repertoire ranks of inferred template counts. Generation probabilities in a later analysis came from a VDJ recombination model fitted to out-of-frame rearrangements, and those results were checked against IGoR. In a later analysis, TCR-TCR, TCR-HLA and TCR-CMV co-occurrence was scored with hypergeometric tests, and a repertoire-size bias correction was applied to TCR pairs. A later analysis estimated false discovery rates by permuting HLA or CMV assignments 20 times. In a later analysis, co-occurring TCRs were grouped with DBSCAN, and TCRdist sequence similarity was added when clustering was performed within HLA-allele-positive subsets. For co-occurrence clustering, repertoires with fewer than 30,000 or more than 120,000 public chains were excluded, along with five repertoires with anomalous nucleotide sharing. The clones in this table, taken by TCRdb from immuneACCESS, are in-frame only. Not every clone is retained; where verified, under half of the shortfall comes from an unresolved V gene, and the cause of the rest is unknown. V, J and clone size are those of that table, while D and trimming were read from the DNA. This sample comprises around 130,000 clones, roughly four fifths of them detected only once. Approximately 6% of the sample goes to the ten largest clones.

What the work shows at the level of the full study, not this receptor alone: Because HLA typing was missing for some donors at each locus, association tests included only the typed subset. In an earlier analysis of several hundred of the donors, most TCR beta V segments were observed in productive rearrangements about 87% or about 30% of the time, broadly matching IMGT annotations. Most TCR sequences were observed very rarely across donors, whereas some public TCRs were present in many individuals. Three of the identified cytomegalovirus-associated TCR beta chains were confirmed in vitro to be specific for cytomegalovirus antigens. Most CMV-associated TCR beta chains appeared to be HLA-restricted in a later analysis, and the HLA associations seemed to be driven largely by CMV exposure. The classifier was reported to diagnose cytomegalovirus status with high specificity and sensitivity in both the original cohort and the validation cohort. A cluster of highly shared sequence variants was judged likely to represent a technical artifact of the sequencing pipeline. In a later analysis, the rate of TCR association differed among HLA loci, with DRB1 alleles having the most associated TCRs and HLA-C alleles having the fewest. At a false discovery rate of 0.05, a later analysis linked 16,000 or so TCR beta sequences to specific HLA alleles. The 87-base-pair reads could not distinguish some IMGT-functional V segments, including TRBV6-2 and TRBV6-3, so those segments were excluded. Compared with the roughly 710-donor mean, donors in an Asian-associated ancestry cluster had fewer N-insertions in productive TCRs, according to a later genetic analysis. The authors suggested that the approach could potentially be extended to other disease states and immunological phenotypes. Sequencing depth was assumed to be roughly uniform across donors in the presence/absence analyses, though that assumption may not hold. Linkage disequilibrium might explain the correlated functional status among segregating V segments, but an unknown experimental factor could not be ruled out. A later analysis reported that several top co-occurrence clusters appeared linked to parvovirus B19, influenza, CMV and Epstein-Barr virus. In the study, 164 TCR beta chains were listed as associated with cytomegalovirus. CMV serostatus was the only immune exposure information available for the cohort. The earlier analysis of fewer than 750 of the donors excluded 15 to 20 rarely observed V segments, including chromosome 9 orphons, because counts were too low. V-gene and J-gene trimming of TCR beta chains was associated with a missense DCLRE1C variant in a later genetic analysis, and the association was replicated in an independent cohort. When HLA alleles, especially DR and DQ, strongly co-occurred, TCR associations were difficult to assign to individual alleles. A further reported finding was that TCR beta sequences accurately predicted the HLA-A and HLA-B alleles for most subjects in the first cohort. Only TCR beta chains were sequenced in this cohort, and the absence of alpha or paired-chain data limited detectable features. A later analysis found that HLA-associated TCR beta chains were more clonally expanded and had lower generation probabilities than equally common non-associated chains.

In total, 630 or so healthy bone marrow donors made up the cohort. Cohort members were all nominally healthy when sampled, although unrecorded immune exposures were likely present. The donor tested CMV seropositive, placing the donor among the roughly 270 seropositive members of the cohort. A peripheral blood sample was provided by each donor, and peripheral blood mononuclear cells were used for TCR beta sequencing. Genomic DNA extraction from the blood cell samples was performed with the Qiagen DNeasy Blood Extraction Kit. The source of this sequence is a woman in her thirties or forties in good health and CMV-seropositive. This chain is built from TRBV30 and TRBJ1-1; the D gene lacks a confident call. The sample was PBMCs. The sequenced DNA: TGTGTGGGTCAGCGCGGTCCGAGCACTGAAGCTTTCTTT. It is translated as CVGQRGPSTEAFF. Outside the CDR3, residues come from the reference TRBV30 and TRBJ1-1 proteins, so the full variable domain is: SQTIHQWPATLVQPVGSPLSLECTVEGTSNPNLYWYRQAAGRGLQLLFYSVGIGQISSEVPQNLSASRPQDRQFILSSKKLLLSDSGFYLCVGQRGPSTEAFFGQGTRLTVV.